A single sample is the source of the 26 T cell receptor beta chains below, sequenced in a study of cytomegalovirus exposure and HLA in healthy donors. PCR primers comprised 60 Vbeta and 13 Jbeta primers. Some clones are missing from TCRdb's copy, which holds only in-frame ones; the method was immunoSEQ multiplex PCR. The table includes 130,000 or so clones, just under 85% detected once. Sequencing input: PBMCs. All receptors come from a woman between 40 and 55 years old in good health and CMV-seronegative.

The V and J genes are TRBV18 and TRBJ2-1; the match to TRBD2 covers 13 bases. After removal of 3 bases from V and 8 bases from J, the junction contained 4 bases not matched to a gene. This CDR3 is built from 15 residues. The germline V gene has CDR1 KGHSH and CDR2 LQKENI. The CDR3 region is CASSPGLAGVDEQFF. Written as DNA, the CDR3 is TGTGCCAGCTCACCCGGACTAGCGGGAGTGGATGAGCAGTTCTTC. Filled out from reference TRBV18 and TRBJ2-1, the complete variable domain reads NAGVMQNPRHLVRRRGQEARLRCSPMKGHSHVYWYRQLPEEGLKFMVYLQKENIIDESGMPKERFSAEFPKEGPSILRIQQVVRGDSAAYFCASSPGLAGVDEQFFGPGTRLTVL.

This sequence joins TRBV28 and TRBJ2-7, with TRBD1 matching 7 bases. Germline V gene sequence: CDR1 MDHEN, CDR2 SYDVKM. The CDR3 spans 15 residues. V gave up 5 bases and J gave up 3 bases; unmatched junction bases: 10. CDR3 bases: TGTGCCAGCAGTCGCGGACAGGCGACGCTCTACGAGCAGTACTTC. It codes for CASSRGQATLYEQYF.

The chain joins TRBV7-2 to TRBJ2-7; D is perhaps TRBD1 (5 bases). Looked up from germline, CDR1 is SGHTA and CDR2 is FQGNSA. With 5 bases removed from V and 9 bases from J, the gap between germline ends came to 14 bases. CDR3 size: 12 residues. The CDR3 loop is CASSKGPVGQYF. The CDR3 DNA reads TGTGCCAGCAGCAAGGGGCCAGTTGGGCAGTACTTC.

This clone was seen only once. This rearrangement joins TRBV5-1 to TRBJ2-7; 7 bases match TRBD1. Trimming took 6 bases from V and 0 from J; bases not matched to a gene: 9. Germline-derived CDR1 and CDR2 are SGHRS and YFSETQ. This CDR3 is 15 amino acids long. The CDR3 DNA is TGCGCCAGCACGGGACAGACCACCAACTCCTACGAGCAGTACTTC. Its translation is CASTGQTTNSYEQYF.

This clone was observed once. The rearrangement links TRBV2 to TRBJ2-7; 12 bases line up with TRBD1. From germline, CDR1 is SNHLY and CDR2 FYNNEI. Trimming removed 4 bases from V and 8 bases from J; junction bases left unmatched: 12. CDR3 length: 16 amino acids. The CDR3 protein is CASSANGDRGLSKQYF. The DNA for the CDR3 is TGTGCCAGCAGTGCCAACGGGGACAGGGGGCTTTCTAAGCAGTACTTC.

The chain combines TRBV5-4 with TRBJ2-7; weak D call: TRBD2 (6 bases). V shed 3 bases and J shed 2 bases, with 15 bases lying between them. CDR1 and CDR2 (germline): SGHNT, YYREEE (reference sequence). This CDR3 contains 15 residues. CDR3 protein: CASSSPGTGAYEQYF. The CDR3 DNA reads TGTGCCAGCAGCTCTCCCGGGACTGGTGCCTACGAGCAGTACTTC. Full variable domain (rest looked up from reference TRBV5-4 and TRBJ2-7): ETGVTQSPTHLIKTRGQQVTLRCSSQSGHNTVSWYQQALGQGPQFIFQYYREEENGRGNFPPRFSGLQFPNYSSELNVNALELDDSALYLCASSSPGTGAYEQYFGPGTRLTVT.

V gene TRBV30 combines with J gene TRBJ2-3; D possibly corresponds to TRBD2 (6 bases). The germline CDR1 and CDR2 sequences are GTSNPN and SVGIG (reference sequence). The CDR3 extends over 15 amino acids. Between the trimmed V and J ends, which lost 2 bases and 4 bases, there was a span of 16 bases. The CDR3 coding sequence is TGTGCCTGGAGTTGGGGGGATAGGGTAGCAGATACGCAGTATTTT. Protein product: CAWSWGDRVADTQYF.

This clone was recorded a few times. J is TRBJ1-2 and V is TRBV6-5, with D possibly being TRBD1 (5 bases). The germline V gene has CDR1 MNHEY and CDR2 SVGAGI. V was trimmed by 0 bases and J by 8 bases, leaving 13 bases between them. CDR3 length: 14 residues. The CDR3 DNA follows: TGTGCCAGCAGTTACTCATCAGGGCCCAAAGGCTACACCTTC. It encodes CASSYSSGPKGYTF.

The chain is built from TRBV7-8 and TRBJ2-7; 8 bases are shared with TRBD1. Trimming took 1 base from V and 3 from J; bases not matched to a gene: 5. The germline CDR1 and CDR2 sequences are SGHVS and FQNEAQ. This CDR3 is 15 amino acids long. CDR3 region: CASSLGQGANYEQYF. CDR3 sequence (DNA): TGTGCCAGCAGCTTAGGCCAGGGGGCTAACTACGAGCAGTACTTC.

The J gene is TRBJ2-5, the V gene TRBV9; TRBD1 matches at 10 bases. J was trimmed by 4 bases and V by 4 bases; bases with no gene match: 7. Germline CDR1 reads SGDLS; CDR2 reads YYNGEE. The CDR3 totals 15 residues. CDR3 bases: TGTGCCAGCAGCCCAAGACAGGGGGCAGGAGAGACCCAGTACTTC. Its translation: CASSPRQGAGETQYF.

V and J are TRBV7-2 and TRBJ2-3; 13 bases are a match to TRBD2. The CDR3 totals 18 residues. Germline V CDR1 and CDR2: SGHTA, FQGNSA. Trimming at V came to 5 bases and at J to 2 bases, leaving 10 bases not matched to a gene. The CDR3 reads CASSPAPGTSGITDTQYF. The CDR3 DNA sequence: TGTGCCAGCAGCCCAGCTCCCGGGACTAGCGGGATCACAGATACGCAGTATTTT.

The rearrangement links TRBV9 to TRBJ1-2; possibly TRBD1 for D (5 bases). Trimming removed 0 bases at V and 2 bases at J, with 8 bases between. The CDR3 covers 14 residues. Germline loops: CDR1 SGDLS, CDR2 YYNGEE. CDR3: CASSVDQGNYGYTF. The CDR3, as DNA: TGTGCCAGCAGCGTAGATCAGGGAAACTATGGCTACACCTTC.

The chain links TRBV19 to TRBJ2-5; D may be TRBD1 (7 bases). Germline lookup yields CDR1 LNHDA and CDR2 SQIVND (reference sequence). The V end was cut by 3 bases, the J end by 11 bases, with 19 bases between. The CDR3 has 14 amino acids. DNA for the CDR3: TGTGCCAGTAGTATGGACAGGCCTAACCGGGAGCAGTACTTC. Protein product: CASSMDRPNREQYF.

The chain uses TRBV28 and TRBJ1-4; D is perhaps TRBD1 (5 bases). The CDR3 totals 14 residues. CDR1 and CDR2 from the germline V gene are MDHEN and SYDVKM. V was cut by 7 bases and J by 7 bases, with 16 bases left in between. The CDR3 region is CASNMGLTGEKLFF. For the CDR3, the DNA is TGTGCCAGCAACATGGGGCTTACGGGTGAAAAACTGTTTTTT. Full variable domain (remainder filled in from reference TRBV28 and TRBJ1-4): DVKVTQSSRYLVKRTGEKVFLECVQDMDHENMFWYRQDPGLGLRLIYFSYDVKMKEKGDIPEGYSVSREKKERFSLILESASTNQTSMYLCASNMGLTGEKLFFGSGTQLSVL.

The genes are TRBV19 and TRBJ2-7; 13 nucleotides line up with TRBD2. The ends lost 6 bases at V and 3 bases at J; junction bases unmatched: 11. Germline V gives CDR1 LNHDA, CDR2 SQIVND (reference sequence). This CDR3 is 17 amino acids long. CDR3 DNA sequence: TGTGCCAGTAGGAGAAACGGACTAGCGGGAGACCTCTACGAGCAGTACTTC. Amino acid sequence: CASRRNGLAGDLYEQYF.

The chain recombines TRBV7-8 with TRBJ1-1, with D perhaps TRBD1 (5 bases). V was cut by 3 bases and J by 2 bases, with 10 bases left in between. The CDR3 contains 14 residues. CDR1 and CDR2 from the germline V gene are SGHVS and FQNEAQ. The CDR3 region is CASSFRESNTEAFF. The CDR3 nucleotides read TGTGCCAGCAGCTTCAGGGAAAGCAACACTGAAGCTTTCTTT.

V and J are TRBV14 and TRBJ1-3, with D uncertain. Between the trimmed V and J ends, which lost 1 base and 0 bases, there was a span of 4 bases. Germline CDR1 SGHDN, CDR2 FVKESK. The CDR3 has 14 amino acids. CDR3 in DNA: TGTGCCAGCAGCCAAGTTCACTCTGGAAACACCATATATTTT. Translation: CASSQVHSGNTIYF.

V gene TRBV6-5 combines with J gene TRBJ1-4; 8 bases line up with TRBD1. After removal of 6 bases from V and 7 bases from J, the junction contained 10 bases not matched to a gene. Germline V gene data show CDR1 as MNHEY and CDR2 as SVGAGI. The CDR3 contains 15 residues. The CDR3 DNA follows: TGTGCCAGCAGGCGAAGGGACAGGTTTAGTGAAAAACTGTTTTTT. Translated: CASRRRDRFSEKLFF.

The CDR3 region is CASSSGSADDKNIQYF. The CDR3 DNA sequence: TGTGCCAGCAGTAGCGGGAGCGCCGACGACAAAAACATTCAGTACTTC. V and J are TRBV28 and TRBJ2-4, with 8 bases fitting TRBD2. The germline CDR1 and CDR2 sequences are MDHEN and SYDVKM. CDR3 length: 16 residues. The junction had 9 bases not matched to a gene; V was cut back by 5 bases and J by 3 bases. The variable domain in full, with the rest retrieved from reference TRBV28 and TRBJ2-4, is DVKVTQSSRYLVKRTGEKVFLECVQDMDHENMFWYRQDPGLGLRLIYFSYDVKMKEKGDIPEGYSVSREKKERFSLILESASTNQTSMYLCASSSGSADDKNIQYFGAGTRLSVL.

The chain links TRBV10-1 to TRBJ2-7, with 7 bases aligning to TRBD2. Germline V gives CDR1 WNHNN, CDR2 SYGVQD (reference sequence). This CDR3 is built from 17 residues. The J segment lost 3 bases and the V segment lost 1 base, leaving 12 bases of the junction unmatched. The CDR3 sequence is CASSELDGLAEDYEQYF. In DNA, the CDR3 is TGCGCCAGCAGTGAGTTGGACGGGCTAGCGGAGGACTACGAGCAGTACTTC.

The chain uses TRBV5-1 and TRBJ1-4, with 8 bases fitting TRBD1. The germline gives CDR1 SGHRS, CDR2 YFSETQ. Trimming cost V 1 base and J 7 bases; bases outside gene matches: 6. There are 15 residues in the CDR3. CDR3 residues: CASSLLGTGGEKLFF. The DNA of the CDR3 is TGCGCCAGCAGCTTGTTGGGGACAGGAGGTGAAAAACTGTTTTTT. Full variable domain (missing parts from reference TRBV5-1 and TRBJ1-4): KAGVTQTPRYLIKTRGQQVTLSCSPISGHRSVSWYQQTPGQGLQFLFEYFSETQRNKGNFPGRFSGRQFSNSRSEMNVSTLELGDSALYLCASSLLGTGGEKLFFGSGTQLSVL.

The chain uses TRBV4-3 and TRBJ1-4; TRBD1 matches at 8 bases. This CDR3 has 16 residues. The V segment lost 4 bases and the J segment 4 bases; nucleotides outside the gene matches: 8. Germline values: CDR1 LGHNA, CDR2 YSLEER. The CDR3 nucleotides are TGCGCCAGCAGCCCCGGTGAGGGACAGGTTAATGAAAAACTGTTTTTT. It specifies CASSPGEGQVNEKLFF.

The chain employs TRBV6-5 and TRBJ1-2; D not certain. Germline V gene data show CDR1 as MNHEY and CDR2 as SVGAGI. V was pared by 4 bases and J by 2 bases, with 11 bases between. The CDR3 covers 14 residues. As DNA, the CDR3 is TGTGCCAGCAGTTCCGGACCGGGGAACTATGGCTACACCTTC. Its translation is CASSSGPGNYGYTF.

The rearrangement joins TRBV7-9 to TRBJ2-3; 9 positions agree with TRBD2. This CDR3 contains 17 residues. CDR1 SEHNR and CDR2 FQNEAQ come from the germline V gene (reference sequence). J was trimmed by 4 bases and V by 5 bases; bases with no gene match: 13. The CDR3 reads CASSHGSSGRISDTQYF. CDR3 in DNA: TGTGCCAGCAGCCATGGGAGTAGCGGGAGAATATCAGATACGCAGTATTTT.

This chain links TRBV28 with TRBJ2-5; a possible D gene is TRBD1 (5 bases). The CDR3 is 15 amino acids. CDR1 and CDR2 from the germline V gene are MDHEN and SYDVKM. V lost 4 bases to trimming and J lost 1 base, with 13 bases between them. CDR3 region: CASSSRQLGQETQYF. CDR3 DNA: TGTGCCAGCAGTTCGAGACAGCTAGGCCAAGAGACCCAGTACTTC.

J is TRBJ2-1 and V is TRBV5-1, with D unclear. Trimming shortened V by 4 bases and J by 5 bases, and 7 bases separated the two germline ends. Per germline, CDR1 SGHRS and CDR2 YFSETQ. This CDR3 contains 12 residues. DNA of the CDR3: TGCGCCAGCAGCCACTTTCACAATGAGCAGTTCTTC. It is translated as CASSHFHNEQFF. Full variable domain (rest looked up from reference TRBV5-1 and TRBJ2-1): KAGVTQTPRYLIKTRGQQVTLSCSPISGHRSVSWYQQTPGQGLQFLFEYFSETQRNKGNFPGRFSGRQFSNSRSEMNVSTLELGDSALYLCASSHFHNEQFFGPGTRLTVL.